This entry lists 16 T cell receptor beta chains sequenced from one sample in a study of CD8 T cells in ankylosing spondylitis. TCRdb re-derived calls from the 5' RACE reads in MiXCR, one entry per CDR3 protein. The table has around 30,000 distinct CDR3 sequences, 12% to 15% seen once. The sample consisted of blood. The receptor set was obtained from a male donor with ankylosing spondylitis or in good health (not recorded which).

This clonotype was counted only a few times. The chain joins TRBV29-1 to TRBJ1-3; possible D gene TRBD1, 6 bases. The CDR3 sequence is 15 residues long. The V end lost 4 bases, the J end lost 0 bases, and 13 bases lay between the germline ends. Looked up from germline, CDR1 is SQVTM and CDR2 is ANQGSEA. CDR3 DNA sequence: TGCAGCGTTGGGACAGCCTATAGCTCTGGAAACACCATATATTTT. Its translation is CSVGTAYSSGNTIYF.

This clonotype has just one count. The chain recombines TRBV21-1 with TRBJ1-3. TRBV21-1 represents a pseudogene. The CDR3 extends over 12 amino acids. The CDR3 coding sequence is TGTGCCAGCAGCCGTACCGGAAACACCATATATTTT. Protein sequence: CASSRTGNTIYF.

This rearrangement joins TRBV29-1 to TRBJ2-3; D not resolved. Looked up from germline, CDR1 is SQVTM and CDR2 is ANQGSEA. Trimming cost V 4 bases and J 6 bases, with 17 bases left between them. The CDR3 has 14 residues. This chain's CDR3 is CSVAWAGRHDTQYF. DNA of the CDR3: TGCAGCGTTGCTTGGGCAGGAAGGCACGATACGCAGTATTTT.

The chain recombines TRBV7-3 with TRBJ2-3; the D gene is possibly TRBD1 (5 bases). CDR1 is SGHTA and CDR2 is FQGTGA in the germline V gene. V was clipped by 2 bases and J by 1 base, with 13 bases between them. The CDR3 is made up of 16 amino acids. The CDR3 loop is CASSLVGRDRTDTQYF. The CDR3 DNA follows: TGTGCCAGCAGCTTAGTCGGCAGGGATCGCACAGATACGCAGTATTTT.

V usage is TRBV10-3 and J usage is TRBJ1-1, with TRBD1 identical over 7 bases. CDR3 length equals 14 residues. J gave up 0 bases and V 4 bases, and 2 bases lay outside the gene matches. The V gene's germline CDR1 is ENHRY and CDR2 SYGVKD. CDR3 DNA: TGTGCCATCAGTGTGACAGGGCTGAACACTGAAGCTTTCTTT. It codes for CAISVTGLNTEAFF.

Remarks on this clonotype: This clone may be a read error of a much larger clone one base away. V is TRBV3-1 and J is TRBJ2-3, with D unclear. The CDR3 loop spans 13 amino acids. The germline gives CDR1 LGHDT, CDR2 YNNKEL (reference sequence). The V end was cut by 4 bases, the J end by 2 bases, with 7 bases between. The CDR3 sequence: CASSPRTTDTQYF. The CDR3 region has the DNA TGTGCCAGCAGCCCCAGGACCACAGATACGCAGTATTTT.

The chain joins TRBV29-1 to TRBJ1-1; 8 positions agree with TRBD1. The trim removed 7 bases at V and 4 bases at J, leaving 5 bases unmatched. Germline V gives CDR1 SQVTM, CDR2 ANQGSEA. This CDR3 has 12 residues. CDR3 in DNA: TGCAGCGGCAGAACAGGGGGCACTGAAGCTTTCTTT. It is translated as CSGRTGGTEAFF.

V gene TRBV5-1 combines with J gene TRBJ2-3, with 13 bases lining up with TRBD2. V gave up 4 bases and J gave up 2 bases; unmatched junction bases: 7. This CDR3 region has 17 residues. The germline V gene has CDR1 SGHRS and CDR2 YFSETQ. CDR3 sequence: CASSTGLAGVITDTQYF. The CDR3 DNA reads TGCGCCAGCAGCACCGGACTAGCGGGGGTGATCACAGATACGCAGTATTTT.

This clonotype was seen a handful of times. This sequence joins TRBV4-3 and TRBJ1-1; a possible D gene is TRBD1 (5 bases). The CDR3 totals 14 residues. The germline V gene has CDR1 LGHNA and CDR2 YSLEER. V was cut by 3 bases and J by 1 base, with 9 bases left in between. In DNA form, the CDR3 reads TGCGCCAGCAGCCATGGGACCCAGAACACTGAAGCTTTCTTT. Protein product: CASSHGTQNTEAFF.

V usage is TRBV29-1 and J usage is TRBJ2-7, with a possible D match to TRBD2 (6 bases). V gave up 7 bases and J gave up 0 bases, with 16 bases separating them. There are 14 residues in the CDR3. Looked up from germline, CDR1 is SQVTM and CDR2 is ANQGSEA. In DNA form, the CDR3 reads TGCAGCGCCATTGGGGGGTATAGCTCCTACGAGCAGTACTTC. Protein product: CSAIGGYSSYEQYF.

The CDR3 sequence is CASSLLQPSSYNEQFF. As DNA, the CDR3 is TGTGCCAGCAGTTTATTACAGCCCAGCTCCTACAATGAGCAGTTCTTC. The genes are TRBV28 and TRBJ2-1; D gene unclear. The V end was cut by 1 base, the J end by 0 bases, with 10 bases between. Germline-derived CDR1 and CDR2 are MDHEN and SYDVKM. CDR3 length equals 16 residues.

This clonotype occurred many times. This chain links TRBV24-1 with TRBJ2-1, with D perhaps matching TRBD2 (6 bases). The germline V gene has CDR1 KGHDR and CDR2 SFDVKD. V lost 5 bases and J 10 bases, leaving 17 bases between the germline ends. The CDR3 sequence is 14 residues long. The CDR3 loop reads CATSVGGGPREQFF. The CDR3 DNA follows: TGTGCCACCAGTGTCGGGGGAGGTCCTCGGGAGCAGTTCTTC.

In this sample, this clonotype is medium-sized. One junction end does not reproduce the germline sequence, and a read error may be involved. This chain connects TRBV27 to TRBJ2-7; 13 bases are a match to TRBD2. Germline CDR1 is MNHEY and CDR2 is SMNVEV (reference sequence). This CDR3 is built from 14 residues. As DNA, the CDR3 is TGCCTGAGCCCCGGACTAGCGGGAGCCCACGAGCAGTACTTC. Encoded protein: CLSPGLAGAHEQYF.

The chain uses TRBV7-9 and TRBJ2-2; tentatively, D is TRBD1 (5 bases). Germline CDR1 reads SEHNR; CDR2 reads FQNEAQ (reference sequence). CDR3 length equals 12 residues. The V end lost 5 bases, the J end lost 6 bases, and 7 bases lay between the germline ends. The CDR3 DNA reads TGTGCCAGCAGCCTAGGGGCCGGGGAGCTGTTTTTT. It is translated as CASSLGAGELFF.

This chain links TRBV15 with TRBJ2-7; possible D gene TRBD2, 6 bases. The V gene lost 0 bases and the J gene lost 2 bases, with 8 bases spanning the gap. Germline CDR1 reads LNHNV; CDR2 reads YYDKDF (reference sequence). The CDR3 consists of 14 residues. CDR3 sequence reads: CATSREAGAYEQYF. The CDR3 nucleotides are TGTGCCACCAGCAGAGAAGCGGGCGCCTACGAGCAGTACTTC.

This clonotype was recorded a few times. The genes are TRBV7-2 and TRBJ2-1; 8 positions match TRBD2. This CDR3 spans 16 amino acids. From germline, CDR1 is SGHTA and CDR2 FQGNSA. V was pared by 1 base and J by 5 bases, with 7 bases of the junction left unmatched. The CDR3, as DNA: TGTGCCAGCAGCTTAGGCGGGGGGAATCTCAACAATGAGCAGTTCTTC. This sequence encodes CASSLGGGNLNNEQFF.